This T cell receptor (beta chain) was identified during a study of T cells in localized non-small cell lung cancer. As for this clone: Its antigen is not known.

Germline V gene data show CDR1 as SGHNT and CDR2 as YYREEE (reference sequence). The CDR3 totals 15 residues. V lost 2 bases to trimming and J lost 0 bases; unmatched junction nucleotides: 2. The table came from immunoSEQ multiplex PCR; TCRdb's copy has only in-frame clones and leaves some out. The data contain about 25,000 clones, around nine tenths of them singletons. Overall study findings and caveats: There was higher T cell clonality in uninvolved adjacent lung than in tumor, and it was highest there. Appearing in adjacent lung were a median roughly 57 of the top 100 tumor clones.

This sequence joins TRBV5-4 and TRBJ1-3; 7 bases match TRBD1. The sample consisted of peripheral blood, taken before any cancer treatment. This sequence originates from a female donor over 55 with stage I lung adenocarcinoma. In DNA form, the CDR3 reads TGTGCCAGCAGCTTCGGACAGGCCTCTGGAAACACCATATATTTT. It yields the protein CASSFGQASGNTIYF.